This TCR beta chain originates from a study of T cells in Graves' hyperthyroidism and ophthalmopathy. TCR beta CDR3 regions were amplified from RNA. HTBI primers were used for first-round RT-PCR of the TCR CDR3. TCRdb independently ran MiXCR on the multiplex PCR reads; one entry per CDR3 protein. The table includes nearly 110,000 distinct CDR3 sequences, roughly 15% detected once. CDR1 and CDR2 (germline): SGHRS, YFSETQ. Trimming cost V 4 bases and J 4 bases; bases outside gene matches: 4. The length of the CDR3 is 15 residues. Stable hyperthyroidism: no ophthalmopathy progression over 18 months of follow-up. Every diagnosis used clinical symptoms, serum thyroxine and TRAb, thyroid ultrasound and orbital computed tomography. This clonotype was observed many times.

The chain links TRBV5-1 to TRBJ1-5; 11 bases are shared with TRBD1. This TCR derives from a woman aged 45 to 65 with Graves' hyperthyroidism. Sample: blood. The CDR3 spells CASSLGQGANQPQHF. The DNA for the CDR3 is TGCGCCAGCAGCCTAGGACAGGGGGCGAATCAGCCCCAGCATTTT.